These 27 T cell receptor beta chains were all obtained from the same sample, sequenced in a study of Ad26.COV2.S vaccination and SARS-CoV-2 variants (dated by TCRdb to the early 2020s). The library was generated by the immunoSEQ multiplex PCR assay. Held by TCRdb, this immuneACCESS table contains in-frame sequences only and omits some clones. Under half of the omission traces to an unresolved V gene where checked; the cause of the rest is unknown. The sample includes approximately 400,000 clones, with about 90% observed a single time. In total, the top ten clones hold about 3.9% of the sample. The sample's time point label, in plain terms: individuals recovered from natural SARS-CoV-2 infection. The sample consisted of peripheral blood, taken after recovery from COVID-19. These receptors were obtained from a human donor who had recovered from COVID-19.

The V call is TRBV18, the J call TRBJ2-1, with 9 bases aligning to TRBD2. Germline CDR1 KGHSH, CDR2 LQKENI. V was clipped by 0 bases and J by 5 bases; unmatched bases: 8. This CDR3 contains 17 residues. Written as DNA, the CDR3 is TGTGCCAGCTCACCACCGAGCGCGGGGGGGACGAACAATGAGCAGTTCTTC. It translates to CASSPPSAGGTNNEQFF. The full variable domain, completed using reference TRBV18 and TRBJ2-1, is NAGVMQNPRHLVRRRGQEARLRCSPMKGHSHVYWYRQLPEEGLKFMVYLQKENIIDESGMPKERFSAEFPKEGPSILRIQQVVRGDSAAYFCASSPPSAGGTNNEQFFGPGTRLTVL.

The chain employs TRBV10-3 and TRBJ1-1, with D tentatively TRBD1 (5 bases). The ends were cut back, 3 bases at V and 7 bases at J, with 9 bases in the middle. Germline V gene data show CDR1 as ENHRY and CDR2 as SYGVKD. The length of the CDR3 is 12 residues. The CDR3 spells CAISDWDGEAFF. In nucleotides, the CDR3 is TGTGCCATCAGTGATTGGGACGGTGAAGCTTTCTTT.

The CDR3 sequence: CASSLSAMNTEAFF. DNA for the CDR3: TGTGCCAGCAGCTTGTCAGCTATGAACACTGAAGCTTTCTTT. This sequence joins TRBV5-4 and TRBJ1-1; D gene uncertain. This CDR3 has 14 residues. CDR1 is SGHNT, CDR2 YYREEE, per germline (reference sequence). The V end was cut by 1 base, the J end by 0 bases, with 7 bases between.

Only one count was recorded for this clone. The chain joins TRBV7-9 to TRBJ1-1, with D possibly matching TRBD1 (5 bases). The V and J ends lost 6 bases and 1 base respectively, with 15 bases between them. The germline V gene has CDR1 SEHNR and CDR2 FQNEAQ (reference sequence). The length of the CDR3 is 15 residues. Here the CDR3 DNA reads TGTGCCAGCAGTCAACTCGGGACGGGGAACACTGAAGCTTTCTTT. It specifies CASSQLGTGNTEAFF.

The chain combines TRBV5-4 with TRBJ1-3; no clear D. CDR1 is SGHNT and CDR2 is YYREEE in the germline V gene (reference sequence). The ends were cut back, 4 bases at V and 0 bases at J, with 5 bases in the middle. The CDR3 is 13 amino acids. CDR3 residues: CASSHTSGNTIYF. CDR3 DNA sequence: TGTGCCAGCAGCCACACCTCTGGAAACACCATATATTTT.

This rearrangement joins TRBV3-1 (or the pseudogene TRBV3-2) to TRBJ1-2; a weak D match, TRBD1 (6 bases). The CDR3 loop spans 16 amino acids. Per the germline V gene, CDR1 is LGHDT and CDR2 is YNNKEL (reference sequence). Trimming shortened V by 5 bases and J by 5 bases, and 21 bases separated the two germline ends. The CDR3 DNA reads TGTGCCAGCAGCGAAAAAAATTCGGACAGCACATATGGCTACACCTTC. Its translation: CASSEKNSDSTYGYTF.

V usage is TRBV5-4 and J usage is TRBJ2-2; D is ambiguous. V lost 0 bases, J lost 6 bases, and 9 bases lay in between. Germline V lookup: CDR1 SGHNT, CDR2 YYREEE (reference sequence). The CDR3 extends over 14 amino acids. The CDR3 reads CASSLAGGPGELFF. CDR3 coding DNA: TGTGCCAGCAGCTTGGCGGGCGGTCCCGGGGAGCTGTTTTTT.

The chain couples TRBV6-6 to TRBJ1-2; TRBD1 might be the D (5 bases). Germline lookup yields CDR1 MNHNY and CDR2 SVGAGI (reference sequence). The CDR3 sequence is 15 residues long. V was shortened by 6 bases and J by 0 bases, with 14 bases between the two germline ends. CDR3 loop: CASRLGVGANYGYTF. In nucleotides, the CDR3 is TGTGCCAGCAGGTTAGGGGTAGGAGCTAACTATGGCTACACCTTC.

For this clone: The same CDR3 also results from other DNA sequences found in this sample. This chain's CDR3 is CASSLGQGPYNEQFF. The CDR3, as DNA: TGCGCCAGCAGCTTGGGACAGGGGCCTTACAATGAGCAGTTCTTC. The rearrangement joins TRBV5-1 to TRBJ2-1, with 8 bases fitting TRBD1. Germline V gives CDR1 SGHRS, CDR2 YFSETQ. This CDR3 is 15 amino acids long. The V segment lost 0 bases and the J segment 4 bases; nucleotides outside the gene matches: 3.

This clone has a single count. DNA of the CDR3: TGCAGTGCTAGTTCCCTAGCGAGTGAGCAGTACTTC. This sequence encodes CSASSLASEQYF. The chain is built from TRBV20-1 and TRBJ2-7; perhaps TRBD2 as D (6 bases). The CDR3 extends over 12 amino acids. The germline gives CDR1 DFQATT, CDR2 SNEGSKA (reference sequence). Deletions cut 3 bases from V and 7 bases from J, with 13 bases between.

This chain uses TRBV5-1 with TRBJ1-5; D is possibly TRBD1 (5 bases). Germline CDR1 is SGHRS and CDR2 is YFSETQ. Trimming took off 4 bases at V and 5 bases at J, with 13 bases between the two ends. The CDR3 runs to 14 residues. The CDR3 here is CASSPGTADQPQHF. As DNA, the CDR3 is TGCGCCAGCAGCCCAGGGACTGCCGATCAGCCCCAGCATTTT. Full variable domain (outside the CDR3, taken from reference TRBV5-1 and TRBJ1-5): KAGVTQTPRYLIKTRGQQVTLSCSPISGHRSVSWYQQTPGQGLQFLFEYFSETQRNKGNFPGRFSGRQFSNSRSEMNVSTLELGDSALYLCASSPGTADQPQHFGDGTRLSIL.

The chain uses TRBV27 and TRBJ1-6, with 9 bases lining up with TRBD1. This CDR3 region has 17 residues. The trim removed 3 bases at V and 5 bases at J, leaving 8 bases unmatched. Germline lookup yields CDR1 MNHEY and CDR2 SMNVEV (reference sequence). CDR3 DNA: TGTGCCAGCAGTTTCCGGGACAGGGATCGGGATAATTCACCCCTCCACTTT. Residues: CASSFRDRDRDNSPLHF.

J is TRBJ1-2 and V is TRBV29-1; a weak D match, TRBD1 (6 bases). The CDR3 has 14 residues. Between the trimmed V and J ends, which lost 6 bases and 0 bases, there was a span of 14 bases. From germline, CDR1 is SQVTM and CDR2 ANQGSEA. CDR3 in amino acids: CSVANRDSNYGYTF. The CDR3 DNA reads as TGCAGCGTGGCAAACAGGGATTCTAACTATGGCTACACCTTC.

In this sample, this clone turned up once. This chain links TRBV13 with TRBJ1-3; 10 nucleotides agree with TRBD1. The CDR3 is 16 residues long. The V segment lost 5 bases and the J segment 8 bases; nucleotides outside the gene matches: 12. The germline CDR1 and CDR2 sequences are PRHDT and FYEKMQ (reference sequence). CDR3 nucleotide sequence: TGTGCCAGCAGCGCCTCTCTGGGACAGGGGACAGACACCATATATTTT. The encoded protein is CASSASLGQGTDTIYF.

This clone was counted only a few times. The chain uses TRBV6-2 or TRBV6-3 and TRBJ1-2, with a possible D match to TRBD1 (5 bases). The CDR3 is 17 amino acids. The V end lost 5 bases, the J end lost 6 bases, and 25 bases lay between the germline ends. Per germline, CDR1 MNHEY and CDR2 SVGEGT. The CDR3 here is CASSPPNQRTPGDGYTF. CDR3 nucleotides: TGTGCCAGCAGTCCACCCAATCAACGGACACCGGGCGATGGCTACACCTTC.

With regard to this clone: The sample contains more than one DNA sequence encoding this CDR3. CDR3 sequence: CASSGRHPEVDTEAFF. CDR3 in DNA: TGTGCCAGCAGCGGTAGACATCCGGAGGTGGACACTGAAGCTTTCTTT. This chain joins TRBV11-2 and TRBJ1-1; the D is unclear. V was trimmed by 5 bases and J by 3 bases, leaving 19 bases between them. Germline V lookup: CDR1 SGHAT, CDR2 FQNNGV. The length of the CDR3 is 16 residues.

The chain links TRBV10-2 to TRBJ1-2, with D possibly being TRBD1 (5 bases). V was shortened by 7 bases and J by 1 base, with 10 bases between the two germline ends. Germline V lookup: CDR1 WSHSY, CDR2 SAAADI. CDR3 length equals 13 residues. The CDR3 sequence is CASTLGVNYGYTF. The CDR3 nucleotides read TGCGCCAGCACCCTGGGGGTTAACTATGGCTACACCTTC.

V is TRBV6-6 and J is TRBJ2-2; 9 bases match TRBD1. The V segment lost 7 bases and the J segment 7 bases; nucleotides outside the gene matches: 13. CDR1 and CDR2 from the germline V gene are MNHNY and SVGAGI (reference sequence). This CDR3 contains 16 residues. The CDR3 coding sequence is TGTGCCAGCACGATACAGGGGGCGGATCTTGGCGGGGAGCTGTTTTTT. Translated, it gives CASTIQGADLGGELFF.

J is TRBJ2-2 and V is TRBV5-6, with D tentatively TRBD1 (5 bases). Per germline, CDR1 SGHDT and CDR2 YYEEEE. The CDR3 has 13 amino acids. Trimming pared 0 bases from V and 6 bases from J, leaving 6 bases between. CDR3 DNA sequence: TGTGCCAGCAGCTTGGGGGGCTCCGGGGAGCTGTTTTTT. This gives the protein CASSLGGSGELFF.

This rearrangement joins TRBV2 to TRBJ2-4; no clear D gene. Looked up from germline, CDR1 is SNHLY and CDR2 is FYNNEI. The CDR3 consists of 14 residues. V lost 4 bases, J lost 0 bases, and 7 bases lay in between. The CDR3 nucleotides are TGTGCCAGCAGTGGGCGAGGAGCCAAAAACATTCAGTACTTC. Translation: CASSGRGAKNIQYF.

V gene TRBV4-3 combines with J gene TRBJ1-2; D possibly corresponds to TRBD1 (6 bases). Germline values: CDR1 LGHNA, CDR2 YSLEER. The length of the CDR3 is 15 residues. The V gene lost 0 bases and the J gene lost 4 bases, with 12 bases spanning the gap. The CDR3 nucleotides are TGCGCCAGCAGCCAAGAAGCAGGGGAGGGCTATGGCTACACCTTC. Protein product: CASSQEAGEGYGYTF.

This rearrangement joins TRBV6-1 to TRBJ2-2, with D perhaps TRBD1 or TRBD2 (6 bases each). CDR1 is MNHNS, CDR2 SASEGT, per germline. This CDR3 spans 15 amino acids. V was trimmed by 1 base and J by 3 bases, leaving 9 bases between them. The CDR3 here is CASSEVGGHTGELFF. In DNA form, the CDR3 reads TGTGCCAGCAGTGAAGTAGGGGGGCACACCGGGGAGCTGTTTTTT.

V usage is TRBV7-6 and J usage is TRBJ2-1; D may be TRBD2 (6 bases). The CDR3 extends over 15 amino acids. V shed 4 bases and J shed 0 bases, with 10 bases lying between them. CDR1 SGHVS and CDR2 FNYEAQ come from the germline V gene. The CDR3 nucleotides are TGTGCCAGCAGCTCGGCGGGGAGCTCCTACAATGAGCAGTTCTTC. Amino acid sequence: CASSSAGSSYNEQFF.

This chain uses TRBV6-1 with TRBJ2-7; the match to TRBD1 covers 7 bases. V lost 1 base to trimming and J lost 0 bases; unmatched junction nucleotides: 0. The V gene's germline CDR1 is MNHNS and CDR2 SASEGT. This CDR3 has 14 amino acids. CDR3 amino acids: CASSEGDSSYEQYF. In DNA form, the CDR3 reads TGTGCCAGCAGTGAAGGGGACAGCTCCTACGAGCAGTACTTC.

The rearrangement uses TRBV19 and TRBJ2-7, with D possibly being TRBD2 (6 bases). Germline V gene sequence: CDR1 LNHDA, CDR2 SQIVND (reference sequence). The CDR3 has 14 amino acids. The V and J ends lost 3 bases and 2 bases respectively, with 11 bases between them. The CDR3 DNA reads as TGTGCCAGTAGTATTGCGGGGACCACCTACGAGCAGTACTTC. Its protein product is CASSIAGTTYEQYF. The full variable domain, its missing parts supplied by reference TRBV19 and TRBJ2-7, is DGGITQSPKYLFRKEGQNVTLSCEQNLNHDAMYWYRQDPGQGLRLIYYSQIVNDFQKGDIAEGYSVSREKKESFPLTVTSAQKNPTAFYLCASSIAGTTYEQYFGPGTRLTVT.

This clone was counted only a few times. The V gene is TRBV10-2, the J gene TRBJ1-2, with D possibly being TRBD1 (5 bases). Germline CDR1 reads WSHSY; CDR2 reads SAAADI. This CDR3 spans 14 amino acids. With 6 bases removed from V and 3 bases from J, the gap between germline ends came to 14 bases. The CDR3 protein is CASRDGGVDYGYTF. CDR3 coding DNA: TGCGCCAGCAGAGACGGGGGTGTAGACTATGGCTACACCTTC.

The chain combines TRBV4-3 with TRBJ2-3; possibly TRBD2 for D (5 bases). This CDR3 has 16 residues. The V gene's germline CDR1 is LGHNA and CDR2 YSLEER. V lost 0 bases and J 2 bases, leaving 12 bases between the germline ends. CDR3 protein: CASSQELASPTDTQYF. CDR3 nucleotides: TGCGCCAGCAGCCAAGAATTGGCTAGCCCCACAGATACGCAGTATTTT.